A selection of T cell receptor beta chains follows, all from one sample in a study of blood T cells in healthy people across ages. One entry per CDR3 protein results from TCRdb running MiXCR on the 5' RACE reads. The sample yields under 1,000,000 distinct CDR3 sequences, 35% to 40% seen once. Sequenced material: blood. The origin of the receptors is a man aged 18 to 30 in good health. CDR3s include the opening cysteine and the closing phenylalanine or tryptophan. A D gene is named only where the DNA matches it firmly. Size is stated for part of the rows, as once, few or many counts, or as a class when the clone is expanded.

CDR3 protein | CDR3 DNA | D gene | clone size | J gene | V gene
CASSDGGGYDTEAFF | TGTGCCAGCAGCGACGGGGGGGGCTACGACACTGAAGCTTTCTTT | . | . | TRBJ1-1 | TRBV9
CASTLLAGAYNEQFF | TGTGCCAGCACCCTACTAGCGGGAGCCTACAATGAGCAGTTCTTC | TRBD2 | . | TRBJ2-1 | TRBV5-6
CASSQDGDRTPYEQYF | TGTGCCAGCAGCCAAGATGGTGACAGGACCCCCTACGAGCAGTACTTC | . | few | TRBJ2-7 | TRBV4-2
CSVRTGGPYSPLHF | TGCAGCGTTAGGACAGGGGGTCCTTATTCACCCCTCCACTTT | TRBD1 | . | TRBJ1-6 | TRBV29-1
CASRDRDTKYGYTF | TGCGCCAGCAGGGACAGGGACACTAAGTATGGCTACACCTTC | TRBD1 | few | TRBJ1-2 | TRBV5-1
CASSLVGTHPYEQYF | TGCGCCAGCAGCTTGGTGGGGACTCATCCCTACGAGCAGTACTTC | . | many | TRBJ2-7 | TRBV5-1
CASSPPSGSDYNEQFF | TGTGCCAGCAGTCCGCCTAGCGGGTCGGACTACAATGAGCAGTTCTTC | TRBD2 | . | TRBJ2-1 | TRBV2
CSARISSGGRTQYF | TGCAGTGCTAGGATTTCTAGCGGGGGCCGTACGCAGTATTTT | TRBD2 | . | TRBJ2-3 | TRBV20-1
CASSLQNGGGEQYF | TGCGCCAGCAGCTTACAGAACGGTGGTGGCGAGCAGTACTTC | . | few | TRBJ2-7 | TRBV5-1
CAISEPTGQNTEAFF | TGTGCCATCAGTGAGCCGACAGGACAGAACACTGAAGCTTTCTTT | . | few | TRBJ1-1 | TRBV10-3
CASSLAIEQYF | TGTGCCAGCAGCTTAGCTATAGAGCAGTACTTC | . | few | TRBJ2-7 | TRBV7-6
CASSLGQNYDYTF | TGTGCCAGCAGCCTCGGACAGAACTATGACTACACCTTC | . | . | TRBJ1-2 | TRBV6-2/TRBV6-3
CASSFMGGLGGETQYF | TGTGCCAGCAGCTTTATGGGGGGACTAGGCGGGGAGACCCAGTACTTC | TRBD2 | . | TRBJ2-5 | TRBV7-2
CSASFLRQDSNQLQHF | TGCAGTGCTAGTTTCCTGAGACAGGATAGCAATCAGCTCCAGCATTTT | . | . | TRBJ1-5 | TRBV20-1
CASSFSQDNEQFF | TGCGCCAGCAGCTTTAGTCAGGACAATGAGCAGTTCTTC | . | few | TRBJ2-1 | TRBV5-1
CASSRLTSDVPPFF | TGCGCCAGCAGCCGCTTAACGTCGGACGTACCCCCTTTCTTT | . | few | TRBJ1-1 | TRBV4-1